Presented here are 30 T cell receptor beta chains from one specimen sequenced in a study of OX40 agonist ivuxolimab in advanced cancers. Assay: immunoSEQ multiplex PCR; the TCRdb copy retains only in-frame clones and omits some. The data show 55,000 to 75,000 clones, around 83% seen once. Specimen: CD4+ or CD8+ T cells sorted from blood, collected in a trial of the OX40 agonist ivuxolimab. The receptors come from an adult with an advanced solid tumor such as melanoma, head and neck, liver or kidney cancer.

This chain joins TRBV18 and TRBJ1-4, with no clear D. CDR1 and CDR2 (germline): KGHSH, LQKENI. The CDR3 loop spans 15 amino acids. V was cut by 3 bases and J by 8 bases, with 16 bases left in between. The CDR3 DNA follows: TGTGCCAGCTCACCGAATCAAGGACGTGAGGAAAAACTGTTTTTT. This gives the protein CASSPNQGREEKLFF.

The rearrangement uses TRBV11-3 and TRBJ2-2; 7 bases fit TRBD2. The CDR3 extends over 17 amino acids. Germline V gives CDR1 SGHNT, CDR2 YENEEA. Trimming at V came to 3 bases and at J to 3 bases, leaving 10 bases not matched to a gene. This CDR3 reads CASSFPPGGSHTGELFF. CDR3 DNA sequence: TGTGCCAGCAGCTTCCCCCCTGGCGGGAGCCACACCGGGGAGCTGTTTTTT.

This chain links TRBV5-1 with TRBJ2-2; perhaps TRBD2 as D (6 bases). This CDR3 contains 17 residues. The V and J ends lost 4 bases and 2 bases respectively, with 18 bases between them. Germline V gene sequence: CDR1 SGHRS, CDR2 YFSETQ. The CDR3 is CASSAIPGTHNTGELFF. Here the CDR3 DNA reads TGCGCCAGCAGCGCAATTCCCGGGACTCATAACACCGGGGAGCTGTTTTTT.

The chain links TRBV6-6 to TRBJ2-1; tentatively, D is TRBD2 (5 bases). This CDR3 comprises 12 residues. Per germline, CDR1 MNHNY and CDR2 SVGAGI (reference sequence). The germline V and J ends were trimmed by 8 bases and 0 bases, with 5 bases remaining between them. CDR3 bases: TGTGCCAGCCGGGACTCCTACAATGAGCAGTTCTTC. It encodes CASRDSYNEQFF.

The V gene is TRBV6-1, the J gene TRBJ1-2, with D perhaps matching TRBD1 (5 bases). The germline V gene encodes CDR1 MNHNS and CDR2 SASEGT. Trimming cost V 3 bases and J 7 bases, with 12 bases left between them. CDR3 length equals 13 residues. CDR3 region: CASSDGVDSGYTF. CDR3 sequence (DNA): TGTGCCAGCAGTGATGGGGTAGACAGTGGCTACACCTTC.

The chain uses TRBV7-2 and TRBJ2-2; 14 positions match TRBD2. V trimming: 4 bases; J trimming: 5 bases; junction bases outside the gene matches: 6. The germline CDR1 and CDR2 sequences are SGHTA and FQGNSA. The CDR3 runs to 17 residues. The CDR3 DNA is TGTGCCAGCAGCTCTCCCGGACTAGCGGGAGGAACCGGGGAGCTGTTTTTT. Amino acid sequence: CASSSPGLAGGTGELFF.

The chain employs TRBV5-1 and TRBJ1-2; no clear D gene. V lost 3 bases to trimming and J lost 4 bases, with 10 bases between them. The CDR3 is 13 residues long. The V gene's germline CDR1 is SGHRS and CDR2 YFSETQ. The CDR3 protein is CASSYDGFYGYTF. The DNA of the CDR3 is TGCGCCAGCAGCTACGACGGCTTCTATGGCTACACCTTC.

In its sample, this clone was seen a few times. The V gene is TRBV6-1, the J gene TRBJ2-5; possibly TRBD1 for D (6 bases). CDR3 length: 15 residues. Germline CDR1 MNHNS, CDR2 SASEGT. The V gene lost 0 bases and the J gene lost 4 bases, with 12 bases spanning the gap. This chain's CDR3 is CASSEAGARGETQYF. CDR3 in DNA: TGTGCCAGCAGTGAAGCGGGGGCGAGGGGAGAGACCCAGTACTTC.

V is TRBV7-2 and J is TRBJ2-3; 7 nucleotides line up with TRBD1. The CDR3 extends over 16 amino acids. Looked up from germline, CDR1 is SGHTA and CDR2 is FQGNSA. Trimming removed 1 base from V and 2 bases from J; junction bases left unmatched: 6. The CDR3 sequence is CASSLGPGGFTDTQYF. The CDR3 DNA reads TGTGCCAGCAGCTTAGGACCAGGGGGATTCACAGATACGCAGTATTTT.

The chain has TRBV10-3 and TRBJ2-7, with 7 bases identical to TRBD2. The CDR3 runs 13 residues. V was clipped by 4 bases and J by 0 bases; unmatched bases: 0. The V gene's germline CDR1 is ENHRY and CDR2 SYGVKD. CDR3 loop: CAISGGSSYEQYF. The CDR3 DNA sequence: TGTGCCATCAGTGGCGGGAGCTCCTACGAGCAGTACTTC.

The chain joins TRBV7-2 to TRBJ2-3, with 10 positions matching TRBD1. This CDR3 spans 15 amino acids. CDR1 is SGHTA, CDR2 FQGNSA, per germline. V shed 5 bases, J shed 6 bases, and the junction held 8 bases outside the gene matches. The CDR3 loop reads CASSQTGGFTDTQYF. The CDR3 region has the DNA TGTGCCAGCAGCCAGACAGGGGGCTTCACGGATACGCAGTATTTT. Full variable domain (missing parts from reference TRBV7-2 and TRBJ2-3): GAGVSQSPSNKVTEKGKDVELRCDPISGHTALYWYRQSLGQGLEFLIYFQGNSAPDKSGLPSDRFSAERTGGSVSTLTIQRTQQEDSAVYLCASSQTGGFTDTQYFGPGTRLTVL.

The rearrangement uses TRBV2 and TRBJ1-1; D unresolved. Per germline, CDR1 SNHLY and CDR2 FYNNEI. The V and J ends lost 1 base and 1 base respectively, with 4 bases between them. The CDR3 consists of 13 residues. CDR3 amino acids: CASSEVENTEAFF. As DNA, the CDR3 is TGTGCCAGCAGTGAAGTGGAGAACACTGAAGCTTTCTTT.

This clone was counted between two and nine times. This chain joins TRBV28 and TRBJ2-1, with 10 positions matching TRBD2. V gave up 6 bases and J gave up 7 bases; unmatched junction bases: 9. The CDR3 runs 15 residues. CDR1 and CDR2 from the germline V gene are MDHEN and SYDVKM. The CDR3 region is CASSTPQTSGNEQFF. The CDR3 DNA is TGTGCCAGCAGCACCCCCCAGACTAGCGGGAATGAGCAGTTCTTC.

The CDR3 DNA sequence: TGTGCCAGCAGTCTTTCGGGACTAGCGGTAGGGGAGACCCAGTACTTC. As protein: CASSLSGLAVGETQYF. V is TRBV27 and J is TRBJ2-5; 11 bases are a match to TRBD2. Germline V lookup: CDR1 MNHEY, CDR2 SMNVEV (reference sequence). Trimming removed 5 bases from V and 5 bases from J; junction bases left unmatched: 10. The CDR3 runs to 16 residues.

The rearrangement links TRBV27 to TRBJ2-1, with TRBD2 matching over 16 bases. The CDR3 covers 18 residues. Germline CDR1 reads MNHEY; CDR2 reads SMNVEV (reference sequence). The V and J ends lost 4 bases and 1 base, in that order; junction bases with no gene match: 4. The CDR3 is CASSSGLAGGPSYNEQFF. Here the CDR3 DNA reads TGTGCCAGCAGTTCGGGACTAGCGGGAGGGCCATCCTACAATGAGCAGTTCTTC.

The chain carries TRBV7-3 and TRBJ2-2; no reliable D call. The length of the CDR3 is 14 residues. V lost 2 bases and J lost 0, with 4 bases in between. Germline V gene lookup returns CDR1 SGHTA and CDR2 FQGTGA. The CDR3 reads CASSLLANTGELFF. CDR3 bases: TGTGCCAGCAGCTTACTAGCGAACACCGGGGAGCTGTTTTTT.

The CDR3 region has the DNA TGTGCCAGTAGGCTACTGACACGGAACACCGGGGAGCTGTTTTTT. It yields the protein CASRLLTRNTGELFF. The chain uses TRBV19 and TRBJ2-2; D unclear. The CDR3 runs to 15 residues. The V end lost 6 bases, the J end lost 1 base, and 12 bases lay between the germline ends. Germline-derived CDR1 and CDR2 are LNHDA and SQIVND (reference sequence).

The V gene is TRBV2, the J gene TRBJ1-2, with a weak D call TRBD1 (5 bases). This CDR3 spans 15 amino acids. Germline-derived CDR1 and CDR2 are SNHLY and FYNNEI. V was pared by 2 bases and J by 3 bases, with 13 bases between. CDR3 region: CASSETRGGDYGYTF. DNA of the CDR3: TGTGCCAGCAGTGAAACGAGGGGCGGAGACTATGGCTACACCTTC.

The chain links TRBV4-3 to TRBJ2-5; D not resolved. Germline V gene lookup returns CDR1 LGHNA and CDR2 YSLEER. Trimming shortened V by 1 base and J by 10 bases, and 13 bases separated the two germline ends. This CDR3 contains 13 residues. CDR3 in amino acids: CASSQAGSASQYF. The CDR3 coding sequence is TGCGCCAGCAGCCAAGCGGGCTCTGCGAGCCAGTACTTC.

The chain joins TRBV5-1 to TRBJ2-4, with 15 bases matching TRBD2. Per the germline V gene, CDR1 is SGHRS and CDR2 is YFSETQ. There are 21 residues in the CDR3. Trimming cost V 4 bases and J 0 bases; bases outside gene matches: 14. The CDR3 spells CASSTGLAGGPGSTAKNIQYF. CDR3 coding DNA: TGCGCCAGCAGCACCGGACTAGCGGGAGGGCCGGGGTCTACAGCCAAAAACATTCAGTACTTC.

The CDR3 sequence is CASSPGRMLEQYF. In nucleotides, the CDR3 is TGCGCCAGCAGCCCGGGGAGGATGTTAGAGCAGTACTTC. The rearrangement links TRBV5-1 to TRBJ2-7; tentatively, D is TRBD2 (6 bases). The CDR3 extends over 13 amino acids. V was cut by 4 bases and J by 7 bases, with 15 bases left in between. Germline assignment: CDR1 SGHRS and CDR2 YFSETQ.

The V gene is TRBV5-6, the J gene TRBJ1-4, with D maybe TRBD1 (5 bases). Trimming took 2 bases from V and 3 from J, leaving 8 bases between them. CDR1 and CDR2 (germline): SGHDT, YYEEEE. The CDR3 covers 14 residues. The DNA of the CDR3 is TGTGCCAGCAGCTTAAGGGGAGCTAATGAAAAACTGTTTTTT. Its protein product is CASSLRGANEKLFF.

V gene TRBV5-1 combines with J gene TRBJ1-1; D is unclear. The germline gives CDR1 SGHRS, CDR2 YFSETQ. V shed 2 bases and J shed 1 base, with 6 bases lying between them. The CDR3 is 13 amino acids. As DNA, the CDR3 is TGCGCCAGCAGCTTTCAGGAGAACACTGAAGCTTTCTTT. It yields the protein CASSFQENTEAFF.

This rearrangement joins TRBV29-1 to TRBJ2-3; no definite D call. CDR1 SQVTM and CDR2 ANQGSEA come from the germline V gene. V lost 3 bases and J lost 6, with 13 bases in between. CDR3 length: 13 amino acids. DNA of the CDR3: TGCAGCGTTGACACCACGGTGGCGGATACGCAGTATTTT. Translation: CSVDTTVADTQYF.

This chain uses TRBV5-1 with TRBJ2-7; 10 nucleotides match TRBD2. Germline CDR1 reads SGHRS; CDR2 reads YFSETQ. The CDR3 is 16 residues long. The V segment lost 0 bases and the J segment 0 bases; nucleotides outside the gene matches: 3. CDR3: CASSLAGTSVSYEQYF. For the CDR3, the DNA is TGCGCCAGCAGCTTGGCCGGGACTAGCGTCTCCTACGAGCAGTACTTC. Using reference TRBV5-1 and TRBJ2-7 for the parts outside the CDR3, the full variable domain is KAGVTQTPRYLIKTRGQQVTLSCSPISGHRSVSWYQQTPGQGLQFLFEYFSETQRNKGNFPGRFSGRQFSNSRSEMNVSTLELGDSALYLCASSLAGTSVSYEQYFGPGTRLTVT.

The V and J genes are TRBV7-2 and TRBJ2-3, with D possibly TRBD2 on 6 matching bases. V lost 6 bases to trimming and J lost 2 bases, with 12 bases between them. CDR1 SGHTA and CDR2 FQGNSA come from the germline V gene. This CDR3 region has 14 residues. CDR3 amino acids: CASSYGGDTDTQYF. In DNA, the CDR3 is TGTGCCAGCAGTTATGGCGGGGACACAGATACGCAGTATTTT.

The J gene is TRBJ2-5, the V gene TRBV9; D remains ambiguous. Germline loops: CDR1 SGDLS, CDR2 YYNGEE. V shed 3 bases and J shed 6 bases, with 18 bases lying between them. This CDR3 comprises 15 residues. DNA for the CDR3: TGTGCCAGCAGCGGCCCTGTCTTGGGATCAAAGACCCAGTACTTC. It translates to CASSGPVLGSKTQYF.

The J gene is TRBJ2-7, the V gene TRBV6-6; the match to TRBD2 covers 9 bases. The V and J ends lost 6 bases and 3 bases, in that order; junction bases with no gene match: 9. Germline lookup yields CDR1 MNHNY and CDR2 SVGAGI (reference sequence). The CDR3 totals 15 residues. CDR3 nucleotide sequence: TGTGCCAGCAGGGACGGGACTAGCAGTAGCTACGAGCAGTACTTC. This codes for CASRDGTSSSYEQYF.

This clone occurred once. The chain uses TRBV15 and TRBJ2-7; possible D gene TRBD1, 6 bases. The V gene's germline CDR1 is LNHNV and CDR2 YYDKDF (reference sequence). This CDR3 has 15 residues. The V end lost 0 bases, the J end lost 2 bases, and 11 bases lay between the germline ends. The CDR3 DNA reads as TGTGCCACCAGCAGAGATGACAGGATTACCTACGAGCAGTACTTC. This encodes CATSRDDRITYEQYF.

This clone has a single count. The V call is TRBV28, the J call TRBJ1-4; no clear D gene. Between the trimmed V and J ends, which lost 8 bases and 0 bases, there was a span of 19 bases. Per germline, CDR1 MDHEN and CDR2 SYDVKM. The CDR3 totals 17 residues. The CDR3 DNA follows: TGTGCCAGCCGATCCGGGGTCGATTTTGCAACTAATGAAAAACTGTTTTTT. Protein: CASRSGVDFATNEKLFF.